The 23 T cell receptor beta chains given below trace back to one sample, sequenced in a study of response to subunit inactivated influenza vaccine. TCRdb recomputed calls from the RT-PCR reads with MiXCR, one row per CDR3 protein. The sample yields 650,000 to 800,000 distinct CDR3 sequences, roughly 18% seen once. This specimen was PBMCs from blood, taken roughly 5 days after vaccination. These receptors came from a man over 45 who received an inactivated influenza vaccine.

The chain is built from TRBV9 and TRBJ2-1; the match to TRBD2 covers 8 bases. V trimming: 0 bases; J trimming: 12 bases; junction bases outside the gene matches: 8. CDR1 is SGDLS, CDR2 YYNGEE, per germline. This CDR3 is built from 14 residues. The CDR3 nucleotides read TGTGCCAGCAGCGTAGGGGGACTAGTTAGTTGGCAGTTCTTC. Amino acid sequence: CASSVGGLVSWQFF.

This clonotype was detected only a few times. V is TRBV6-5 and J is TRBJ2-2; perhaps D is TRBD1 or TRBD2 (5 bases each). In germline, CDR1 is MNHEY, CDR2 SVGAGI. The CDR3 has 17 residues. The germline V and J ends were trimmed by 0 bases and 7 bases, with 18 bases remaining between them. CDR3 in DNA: TGTGCCAGCAGTTACTCGGGTGTTACGGGGCGCGGCGGGGAGCTGTTTTTT. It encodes CASSYSGVTGRGGELFF.

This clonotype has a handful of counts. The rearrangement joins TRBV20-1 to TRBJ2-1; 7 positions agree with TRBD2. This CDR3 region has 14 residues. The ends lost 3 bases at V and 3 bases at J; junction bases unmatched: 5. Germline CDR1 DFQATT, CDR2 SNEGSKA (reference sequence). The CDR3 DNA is TGCAGTGCTAGCGGGGCGGGAGTCTACAATGAGCAGTTCTTC. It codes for CSASGAGVYNEQFF.

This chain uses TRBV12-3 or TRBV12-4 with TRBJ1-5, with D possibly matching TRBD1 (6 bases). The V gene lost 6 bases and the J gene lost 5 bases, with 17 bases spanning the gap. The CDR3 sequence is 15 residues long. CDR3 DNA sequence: TGTGCCAGCAGCGCAAGGGGGGCAGGGGATCAGCCCCAGCATTTT. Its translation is CASSARGAGDQPQHF.

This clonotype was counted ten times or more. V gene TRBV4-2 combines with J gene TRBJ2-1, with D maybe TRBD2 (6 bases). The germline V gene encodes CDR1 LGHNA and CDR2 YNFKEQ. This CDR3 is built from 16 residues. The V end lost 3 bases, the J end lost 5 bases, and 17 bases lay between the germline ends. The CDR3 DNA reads TGTGCCAGCAGCCAGGGATCTAGCGTACTTGACAATGAGCAGTTCTTC. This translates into CASSQGSSVLDNEQFF.

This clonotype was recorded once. The CDR3 region is CASSQVMNLGSYEQYF. The CDR3 nucleotides read TGTGCCAGCAGCCAAGTAATGAATCTAGGGTCCTACGAGCAGTACTTC. J is TRBJ2-7 and V is TRBV4-2; D unclear. Germline-derived CDR1 and CDR2 are LGHNA and YNFKEQ. The CDR3 has 16 residues. The V end lost 1 base, the J end lost 1 base, and 14 bases lay between the germline ends.

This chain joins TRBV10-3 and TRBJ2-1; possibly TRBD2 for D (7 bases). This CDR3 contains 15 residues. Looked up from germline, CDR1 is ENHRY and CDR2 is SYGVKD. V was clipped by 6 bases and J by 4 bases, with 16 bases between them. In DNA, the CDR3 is TGTGCCATCAGCCCGTCGGGGGGCTGGTACAATGAGCAGTTCTTC. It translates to CAISPSGGWYNEQFF.

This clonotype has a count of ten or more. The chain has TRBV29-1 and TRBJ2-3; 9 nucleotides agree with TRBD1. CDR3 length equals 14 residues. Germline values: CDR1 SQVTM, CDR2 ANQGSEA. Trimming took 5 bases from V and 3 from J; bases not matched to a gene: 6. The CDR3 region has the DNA TGCAGCGTTAGACCGGGACAGGGTACAGATACGCAGTATTTT. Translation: CSVRPGQGTDTQYF.

As DNA, the CDR3 is TGTGCCGACAGGCCGGGCGGCTCCTATAATTCACCCCTCCACTTT. Its translation: CADRPGGSYNSPLHF. The genes are TRBV21-1 and TRBJ1-6; the table's D call TRBD1 went unverified against the DNA. TRBV21-1 is designated a pseudogene. The length of the CDR3 is 15 residues.

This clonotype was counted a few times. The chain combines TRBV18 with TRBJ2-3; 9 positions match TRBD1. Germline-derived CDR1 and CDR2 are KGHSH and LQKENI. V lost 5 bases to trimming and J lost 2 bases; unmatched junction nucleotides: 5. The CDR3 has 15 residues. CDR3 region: CASSRTGDDTDTQYF. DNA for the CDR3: TGTGCCAGCTCAAGGACAGGGGACGACACAGATACGCAGTATTTT.

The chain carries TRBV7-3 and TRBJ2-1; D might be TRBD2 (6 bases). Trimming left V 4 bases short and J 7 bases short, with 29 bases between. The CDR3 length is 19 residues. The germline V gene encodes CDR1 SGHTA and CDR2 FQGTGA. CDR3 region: CASSSGLGFLAEQWNEQFF. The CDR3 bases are TGTGCCAGCAGCTCCGGACTGGGATTTTTAGCGGAGCAATGGAATGAGCAGTTCTTC. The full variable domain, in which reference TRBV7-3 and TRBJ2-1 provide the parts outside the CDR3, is GAGVSQTPSNKVTEKGKYVELRCDPISGHTALYWYRQSLGQGPEFLIYFQGTGAADDSGLPNDRFFAVRPEGSVSTLKIQRTERGDSAVYLCASSSGLGFLAEQWNEQFFGPGTRLTVL.

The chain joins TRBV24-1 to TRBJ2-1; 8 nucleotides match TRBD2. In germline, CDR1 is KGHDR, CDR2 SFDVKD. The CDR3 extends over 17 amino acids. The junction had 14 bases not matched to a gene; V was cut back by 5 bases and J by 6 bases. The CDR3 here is CATSATGGEGKGNEQFF. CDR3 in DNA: TGTGCCACCAGTGCTACCGGGGGGGAGGGTAAGGGCAATGAGCAGTTCTTC.

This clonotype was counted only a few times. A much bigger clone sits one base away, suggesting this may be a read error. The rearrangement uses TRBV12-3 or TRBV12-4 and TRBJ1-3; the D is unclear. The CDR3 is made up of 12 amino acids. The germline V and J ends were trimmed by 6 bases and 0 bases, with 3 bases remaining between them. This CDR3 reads CASRYSGNTIYF. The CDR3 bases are TGTGCCAGCAGGTACTCTGGAAACACCATATATTTT.

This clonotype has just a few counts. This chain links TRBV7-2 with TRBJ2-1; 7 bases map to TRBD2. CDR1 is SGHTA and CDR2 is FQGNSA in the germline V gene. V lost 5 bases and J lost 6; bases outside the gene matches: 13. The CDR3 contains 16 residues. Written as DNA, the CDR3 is TGTGCCAGCAGCCCGTTGGGGGGGATAGGGATCAATGAGCAGTTCTTC. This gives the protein CASSPLGGIGINEQFF.

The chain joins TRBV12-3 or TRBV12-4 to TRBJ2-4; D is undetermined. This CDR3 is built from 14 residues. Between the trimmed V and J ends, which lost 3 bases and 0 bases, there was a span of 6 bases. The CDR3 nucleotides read TGTGCCAGCAGTTTTACCGTAGCCAAAAACATTCAGTACTTC. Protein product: CASSFTVAKNIQYF.

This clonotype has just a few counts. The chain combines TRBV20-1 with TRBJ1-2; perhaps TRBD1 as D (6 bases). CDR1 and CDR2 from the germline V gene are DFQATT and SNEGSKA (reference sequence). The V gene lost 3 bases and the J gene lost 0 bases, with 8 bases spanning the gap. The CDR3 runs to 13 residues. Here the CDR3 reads CSASQGTNYGYTF. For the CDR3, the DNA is TGCAGTGCTAGCCAGGGGACTAACTATGGCTACACCTTC.

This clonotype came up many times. CDR3 nucleotide sequence: TGCAGCGTTGGGACGGTGAACACTGAAGCTTTCTTT. Amino acid sequence: CSVGTVNTEAFF. The genes are TRBV29-1 and TRBJ1-1, with no clear D. This CDR3 region has 12 residues. The V gene lost 4 bases and the J gene lost 0 bases, with 6 bases spanning the gap. CDR1 and CDR2 (germline): SQVTM, ANQGSEA.

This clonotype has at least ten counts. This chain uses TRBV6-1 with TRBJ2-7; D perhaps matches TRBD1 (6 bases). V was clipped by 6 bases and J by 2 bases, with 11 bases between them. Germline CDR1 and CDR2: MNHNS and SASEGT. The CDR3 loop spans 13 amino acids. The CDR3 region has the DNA TGTGCCAGCAGCGGTGGACAGACCTACGAGCAGTACTTC. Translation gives CASSGGQTYEQYF.

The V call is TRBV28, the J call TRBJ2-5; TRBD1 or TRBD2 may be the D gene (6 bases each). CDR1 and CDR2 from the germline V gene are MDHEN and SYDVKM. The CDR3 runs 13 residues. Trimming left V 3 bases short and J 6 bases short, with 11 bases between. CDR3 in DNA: TGTGCCAGCAGTTTTAGTGGGGGGCAGACCCAGTACTTC. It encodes CASSFSGGQTQYF.

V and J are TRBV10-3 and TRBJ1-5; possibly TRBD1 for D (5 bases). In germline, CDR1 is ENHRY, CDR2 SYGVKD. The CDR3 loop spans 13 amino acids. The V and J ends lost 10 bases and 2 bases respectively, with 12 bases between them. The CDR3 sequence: CATGTAGNQPQHF. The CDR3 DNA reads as TGTGCCACCGGGACGGCAGGCAATCAGCCCCAGCATTTT.

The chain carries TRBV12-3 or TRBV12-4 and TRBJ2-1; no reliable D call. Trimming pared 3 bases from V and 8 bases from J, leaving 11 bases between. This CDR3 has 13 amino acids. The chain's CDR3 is CASSLSSNDEQFF. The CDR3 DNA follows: TGTGCCAGCAGTTTGAGTTCAAACGATGAGCAGTTCTTC.

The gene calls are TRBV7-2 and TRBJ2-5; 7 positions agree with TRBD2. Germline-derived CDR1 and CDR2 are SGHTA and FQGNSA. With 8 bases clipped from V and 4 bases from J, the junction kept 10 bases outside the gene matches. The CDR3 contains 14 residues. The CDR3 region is CASEQRGRGETQYF. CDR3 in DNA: TGTGCCAGCGAACAGCGGGGCCGGGGAGAGACCCAGTACTTC.

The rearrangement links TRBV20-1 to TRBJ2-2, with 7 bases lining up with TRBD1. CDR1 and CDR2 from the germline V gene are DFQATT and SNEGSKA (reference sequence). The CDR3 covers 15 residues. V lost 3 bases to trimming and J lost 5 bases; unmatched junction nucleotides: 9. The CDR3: CSASWRQGRTGELFF. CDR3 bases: TGCAGTGCTAGCTGGCGACAGGGAAGGACCGGGGAGCTGTTTTTT.